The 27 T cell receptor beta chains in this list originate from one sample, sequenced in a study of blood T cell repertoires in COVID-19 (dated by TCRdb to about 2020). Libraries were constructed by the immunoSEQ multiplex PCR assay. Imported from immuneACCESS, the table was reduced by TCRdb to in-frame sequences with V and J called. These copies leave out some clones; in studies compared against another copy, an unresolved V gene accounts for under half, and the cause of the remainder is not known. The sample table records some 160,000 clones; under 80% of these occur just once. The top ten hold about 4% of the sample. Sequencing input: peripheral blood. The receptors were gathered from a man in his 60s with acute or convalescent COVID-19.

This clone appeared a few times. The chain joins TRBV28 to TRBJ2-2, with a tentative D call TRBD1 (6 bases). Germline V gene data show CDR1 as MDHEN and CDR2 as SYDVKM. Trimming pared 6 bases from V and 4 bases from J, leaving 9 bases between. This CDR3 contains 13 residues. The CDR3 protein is CASRGTSTGELFF. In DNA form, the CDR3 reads TGTGCCAGCAGGGGGACATCCACCGGGGAGCTGTTTTTT. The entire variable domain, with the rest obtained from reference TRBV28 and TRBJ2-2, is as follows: DVKVTQSSRYLVKRTGEKVFLECVQDMDHENMFWYRQDPGLGLRLIYFSYDVKMKEKGDIPEGYSVSREKKERFSLILESASTNQTSMYLCASRGTSTGELFFGEGSRLTVL.

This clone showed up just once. The CDR3 is CASSLMFGGDKYEQYF. The CDR3 region has the DNA TGTGCCAGCAGCCTGATGTTTGGAGGGGATAAATACGAGCAGTACTTC. The rearrangement joins TRBV4-2 to TRBJ2-7; D perhaps matches TRBD2 (6 bases). CDR3 size: 16 residues. Germline V CDR1 and CDR2: LGHNA, YNFKEQ. V was clipped by 4 bases and J by 4 bases, with 20 bases between them.

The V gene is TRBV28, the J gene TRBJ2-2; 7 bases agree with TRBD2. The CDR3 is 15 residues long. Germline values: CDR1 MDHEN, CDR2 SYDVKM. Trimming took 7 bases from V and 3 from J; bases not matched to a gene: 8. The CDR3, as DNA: TGTGCCAGCAAAGTGGGAGGGCCTTACACCGGGGAGCTGTTTTTT. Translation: CASKVGGPYTGELFF.

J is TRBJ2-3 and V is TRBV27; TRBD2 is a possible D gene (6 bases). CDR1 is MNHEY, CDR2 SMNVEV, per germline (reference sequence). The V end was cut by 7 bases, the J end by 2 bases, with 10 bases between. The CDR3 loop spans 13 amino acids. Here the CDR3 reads CASKRADTDTQYF. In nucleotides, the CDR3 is TGTGCCAGCAAGCGGGCAGACACAGATACGCAGTATTTT.

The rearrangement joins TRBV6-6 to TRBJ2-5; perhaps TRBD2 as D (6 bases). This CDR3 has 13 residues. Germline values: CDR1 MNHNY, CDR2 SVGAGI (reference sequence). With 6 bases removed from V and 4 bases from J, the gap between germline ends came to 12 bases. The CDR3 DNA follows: TGTGCCAGCAGCCCACGGAGGGGAGAGACCCAGTACTTC. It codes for CASSPRRGETQYF.

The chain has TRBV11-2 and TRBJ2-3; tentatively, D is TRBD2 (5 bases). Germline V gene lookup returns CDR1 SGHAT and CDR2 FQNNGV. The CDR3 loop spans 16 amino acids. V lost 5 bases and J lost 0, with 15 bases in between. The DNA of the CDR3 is TGTGCCAGCAGCAGAGGAGGTTGGGGTAGCACAGATACGCAGTATTTT. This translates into CASSRGGWGSTDTQYF.

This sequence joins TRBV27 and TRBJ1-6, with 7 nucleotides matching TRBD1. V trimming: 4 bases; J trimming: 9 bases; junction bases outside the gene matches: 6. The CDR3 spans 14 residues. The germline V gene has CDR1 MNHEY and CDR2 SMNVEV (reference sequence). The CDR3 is CASSWATGSSPLHF. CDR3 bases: TGTGCCAGCAGTTGGGCGACAGGGAGTTCACCCCTCCACTTT.

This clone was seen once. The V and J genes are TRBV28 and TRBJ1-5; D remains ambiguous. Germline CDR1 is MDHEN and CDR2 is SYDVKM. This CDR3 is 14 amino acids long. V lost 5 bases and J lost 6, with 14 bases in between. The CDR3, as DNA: TGTGCCAGCAGTCCGGTCCTAGAAAGTCAGCCCCAGCATTTT. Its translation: CASSPVLESQPQHF.

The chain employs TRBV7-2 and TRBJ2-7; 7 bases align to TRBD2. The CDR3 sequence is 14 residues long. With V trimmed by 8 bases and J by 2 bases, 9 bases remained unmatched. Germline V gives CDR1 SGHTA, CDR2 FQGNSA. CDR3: CASHTGLPAYEQYF. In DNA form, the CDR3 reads TGTGCCAGCCACACGGGACTACCCGCCTACGAGCAGTACTTC. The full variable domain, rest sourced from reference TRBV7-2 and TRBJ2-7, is GAGVSQSPSNKVTEKGKDVELRCDPISGHTALYWYRQSLGQGLEFLIYFQGNSAPDKSGLPSDRFSAERTGGSVSTLTIQRTQQEDSAVYLCASHTGLPAYEQYFGPGTRLTVT.

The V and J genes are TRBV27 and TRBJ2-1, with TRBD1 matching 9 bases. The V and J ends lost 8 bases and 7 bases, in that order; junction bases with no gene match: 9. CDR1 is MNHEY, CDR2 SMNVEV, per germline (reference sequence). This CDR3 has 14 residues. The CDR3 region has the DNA TGTGCCAGCCGCCGGGACAGGGTCTCTAATGAGCAGTTCTTC. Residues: CASRRDRVSNEQFF.

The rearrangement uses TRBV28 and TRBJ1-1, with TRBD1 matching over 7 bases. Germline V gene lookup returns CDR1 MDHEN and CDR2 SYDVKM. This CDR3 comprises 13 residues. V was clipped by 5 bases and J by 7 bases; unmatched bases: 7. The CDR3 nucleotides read TGTGCCAGCAGTAGACAGGGAAGGGGTGAAGCTTTCTTT. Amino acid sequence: CASSRQGRGEAFF.

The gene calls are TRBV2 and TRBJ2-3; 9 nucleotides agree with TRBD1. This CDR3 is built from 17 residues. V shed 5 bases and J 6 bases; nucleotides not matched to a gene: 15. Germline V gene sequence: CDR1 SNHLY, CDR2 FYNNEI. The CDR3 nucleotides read TGTGCCAGCAGTACGGGACAGGGTTACGGGCTTGGGGATACGCAGTATTTT. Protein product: CASSTGQGYGLGDTQYF.

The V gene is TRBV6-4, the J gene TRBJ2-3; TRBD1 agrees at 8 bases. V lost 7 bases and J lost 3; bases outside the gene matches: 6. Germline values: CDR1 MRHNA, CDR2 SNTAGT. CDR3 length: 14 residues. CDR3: CASKQGAWTDTQYF. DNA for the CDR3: TGTGCCAGCAAGCAGGGGGCTTGGACAGATACGCAGTATTTT.

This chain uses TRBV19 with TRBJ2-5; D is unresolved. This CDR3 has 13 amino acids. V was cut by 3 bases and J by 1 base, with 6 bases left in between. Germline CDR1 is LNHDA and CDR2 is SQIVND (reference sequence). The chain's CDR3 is CASSIGSQETQYF. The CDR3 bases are TGTGCCAGTAGTATCGGGTCCCAAGAGACCCAGTACTTC.

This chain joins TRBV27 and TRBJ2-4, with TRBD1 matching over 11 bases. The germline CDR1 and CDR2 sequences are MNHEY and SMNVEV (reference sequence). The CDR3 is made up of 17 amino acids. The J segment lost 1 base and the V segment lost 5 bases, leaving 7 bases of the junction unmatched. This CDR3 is CASSGQGADGAKNIQYF. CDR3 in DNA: TGTGCCAGCAGTGGACAGGGGGCTGACGGTGCCAAAAACATTCAGTACTTC.

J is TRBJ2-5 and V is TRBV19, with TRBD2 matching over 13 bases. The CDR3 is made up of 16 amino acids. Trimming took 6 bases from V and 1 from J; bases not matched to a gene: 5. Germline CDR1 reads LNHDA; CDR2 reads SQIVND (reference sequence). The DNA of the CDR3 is TGTGCCAGTAGCTTAGGACTAGCGGGGGTCCAAGAGACCCAGTACTTC. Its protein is CASSLGLAGVQETQYF.

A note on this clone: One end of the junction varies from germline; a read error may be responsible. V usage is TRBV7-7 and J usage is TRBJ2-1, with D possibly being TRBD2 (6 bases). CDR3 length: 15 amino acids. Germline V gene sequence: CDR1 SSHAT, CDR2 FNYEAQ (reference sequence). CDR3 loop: CASSPRLVAYNEQFF. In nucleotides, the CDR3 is TGTGCTAGCAGCCCCAGACTAGTCGCCTACAATGAGCAGTTCTTC.

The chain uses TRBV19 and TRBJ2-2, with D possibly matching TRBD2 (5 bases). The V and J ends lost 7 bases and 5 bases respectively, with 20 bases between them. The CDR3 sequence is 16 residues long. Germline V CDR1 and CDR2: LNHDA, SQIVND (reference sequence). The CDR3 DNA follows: TGTGCCAGTACCTCGCAGCGGCCGGATTTAACCGGGGAGCTGTTTTTT. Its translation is CASTSQRPDLTGELFF.

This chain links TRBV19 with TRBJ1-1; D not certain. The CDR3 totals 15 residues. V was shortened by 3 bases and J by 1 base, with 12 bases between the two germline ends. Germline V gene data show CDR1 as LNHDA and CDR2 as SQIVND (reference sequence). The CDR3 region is CASSIETTKNTEAFF. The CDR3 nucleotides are TGTGCCAGTAGTATCGAGACAACCAAGAACACTGAAGCTTTCTTT.

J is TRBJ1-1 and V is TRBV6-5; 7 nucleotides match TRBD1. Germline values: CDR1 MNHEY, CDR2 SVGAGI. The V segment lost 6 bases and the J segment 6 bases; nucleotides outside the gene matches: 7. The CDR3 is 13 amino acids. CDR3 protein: CASRLLQGSEAFF. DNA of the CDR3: TGTGCCAGCAGACTTCTACAGGGGTCTGAAGCTTTCTTT.

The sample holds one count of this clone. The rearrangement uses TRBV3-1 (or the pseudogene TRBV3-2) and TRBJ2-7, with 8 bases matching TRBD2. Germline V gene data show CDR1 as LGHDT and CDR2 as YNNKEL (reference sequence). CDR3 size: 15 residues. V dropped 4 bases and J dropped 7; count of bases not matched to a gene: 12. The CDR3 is CASSPWSAGAGEQYF. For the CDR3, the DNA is TGTGCCAGCAGCCCCTGGTCAGCGGGAGCGGGGGAGCAGTACTTC.

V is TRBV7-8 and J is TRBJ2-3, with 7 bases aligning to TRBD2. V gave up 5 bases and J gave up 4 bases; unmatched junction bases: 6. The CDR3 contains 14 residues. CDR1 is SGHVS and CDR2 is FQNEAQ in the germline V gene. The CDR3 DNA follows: TGTGCCAGCAGCCTAGAGGGAGGGGCAGATACGCAGTATTTT. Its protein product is CASSLEGGADTQYF.

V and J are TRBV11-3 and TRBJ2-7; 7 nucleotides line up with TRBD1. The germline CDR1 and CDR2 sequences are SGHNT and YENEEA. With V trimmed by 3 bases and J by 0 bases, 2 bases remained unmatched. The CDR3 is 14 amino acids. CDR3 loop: CASSLGQSSYEQYF. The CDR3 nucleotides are TGTGCCAGCAGCTTGGGACAGAGCTCCTACGAGCAGTACTTC.

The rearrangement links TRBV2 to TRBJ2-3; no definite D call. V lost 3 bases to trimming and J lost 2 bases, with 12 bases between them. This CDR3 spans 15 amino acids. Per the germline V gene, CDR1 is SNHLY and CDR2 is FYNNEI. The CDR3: CASSEVSPLTDTQYF. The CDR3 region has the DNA TGTGCCAGCAGTGAGGTTAGCCCTCTCACAGATACGCAGTATTTT.

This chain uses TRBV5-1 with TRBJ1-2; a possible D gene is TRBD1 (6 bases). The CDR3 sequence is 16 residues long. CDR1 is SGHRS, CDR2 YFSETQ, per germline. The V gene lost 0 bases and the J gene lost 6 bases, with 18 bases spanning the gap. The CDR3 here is CASSLEAQGPGNGYTF. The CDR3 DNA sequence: TGCGCCAGCAGCTTGGAGGCACAGGGACCTGGAAATGGCTACACCTTC.

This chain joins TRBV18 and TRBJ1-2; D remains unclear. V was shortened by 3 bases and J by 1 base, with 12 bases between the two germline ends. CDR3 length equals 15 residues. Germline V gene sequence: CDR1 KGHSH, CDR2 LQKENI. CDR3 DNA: TGTGCCAGCTCACCGAACCGGTCCGGTAACTATGGCTACACCTTC. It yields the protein CASSPNRSGNYGYTF.

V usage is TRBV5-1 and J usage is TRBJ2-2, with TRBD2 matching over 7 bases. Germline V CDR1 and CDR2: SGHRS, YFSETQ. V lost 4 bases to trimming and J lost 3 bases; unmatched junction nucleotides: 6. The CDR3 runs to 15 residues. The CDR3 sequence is CASSLGGYDTGELFF. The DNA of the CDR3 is TGCGCCAGCAGCCTGGGAGGGTACGACACCGGGGAGCTGTTTTTT.